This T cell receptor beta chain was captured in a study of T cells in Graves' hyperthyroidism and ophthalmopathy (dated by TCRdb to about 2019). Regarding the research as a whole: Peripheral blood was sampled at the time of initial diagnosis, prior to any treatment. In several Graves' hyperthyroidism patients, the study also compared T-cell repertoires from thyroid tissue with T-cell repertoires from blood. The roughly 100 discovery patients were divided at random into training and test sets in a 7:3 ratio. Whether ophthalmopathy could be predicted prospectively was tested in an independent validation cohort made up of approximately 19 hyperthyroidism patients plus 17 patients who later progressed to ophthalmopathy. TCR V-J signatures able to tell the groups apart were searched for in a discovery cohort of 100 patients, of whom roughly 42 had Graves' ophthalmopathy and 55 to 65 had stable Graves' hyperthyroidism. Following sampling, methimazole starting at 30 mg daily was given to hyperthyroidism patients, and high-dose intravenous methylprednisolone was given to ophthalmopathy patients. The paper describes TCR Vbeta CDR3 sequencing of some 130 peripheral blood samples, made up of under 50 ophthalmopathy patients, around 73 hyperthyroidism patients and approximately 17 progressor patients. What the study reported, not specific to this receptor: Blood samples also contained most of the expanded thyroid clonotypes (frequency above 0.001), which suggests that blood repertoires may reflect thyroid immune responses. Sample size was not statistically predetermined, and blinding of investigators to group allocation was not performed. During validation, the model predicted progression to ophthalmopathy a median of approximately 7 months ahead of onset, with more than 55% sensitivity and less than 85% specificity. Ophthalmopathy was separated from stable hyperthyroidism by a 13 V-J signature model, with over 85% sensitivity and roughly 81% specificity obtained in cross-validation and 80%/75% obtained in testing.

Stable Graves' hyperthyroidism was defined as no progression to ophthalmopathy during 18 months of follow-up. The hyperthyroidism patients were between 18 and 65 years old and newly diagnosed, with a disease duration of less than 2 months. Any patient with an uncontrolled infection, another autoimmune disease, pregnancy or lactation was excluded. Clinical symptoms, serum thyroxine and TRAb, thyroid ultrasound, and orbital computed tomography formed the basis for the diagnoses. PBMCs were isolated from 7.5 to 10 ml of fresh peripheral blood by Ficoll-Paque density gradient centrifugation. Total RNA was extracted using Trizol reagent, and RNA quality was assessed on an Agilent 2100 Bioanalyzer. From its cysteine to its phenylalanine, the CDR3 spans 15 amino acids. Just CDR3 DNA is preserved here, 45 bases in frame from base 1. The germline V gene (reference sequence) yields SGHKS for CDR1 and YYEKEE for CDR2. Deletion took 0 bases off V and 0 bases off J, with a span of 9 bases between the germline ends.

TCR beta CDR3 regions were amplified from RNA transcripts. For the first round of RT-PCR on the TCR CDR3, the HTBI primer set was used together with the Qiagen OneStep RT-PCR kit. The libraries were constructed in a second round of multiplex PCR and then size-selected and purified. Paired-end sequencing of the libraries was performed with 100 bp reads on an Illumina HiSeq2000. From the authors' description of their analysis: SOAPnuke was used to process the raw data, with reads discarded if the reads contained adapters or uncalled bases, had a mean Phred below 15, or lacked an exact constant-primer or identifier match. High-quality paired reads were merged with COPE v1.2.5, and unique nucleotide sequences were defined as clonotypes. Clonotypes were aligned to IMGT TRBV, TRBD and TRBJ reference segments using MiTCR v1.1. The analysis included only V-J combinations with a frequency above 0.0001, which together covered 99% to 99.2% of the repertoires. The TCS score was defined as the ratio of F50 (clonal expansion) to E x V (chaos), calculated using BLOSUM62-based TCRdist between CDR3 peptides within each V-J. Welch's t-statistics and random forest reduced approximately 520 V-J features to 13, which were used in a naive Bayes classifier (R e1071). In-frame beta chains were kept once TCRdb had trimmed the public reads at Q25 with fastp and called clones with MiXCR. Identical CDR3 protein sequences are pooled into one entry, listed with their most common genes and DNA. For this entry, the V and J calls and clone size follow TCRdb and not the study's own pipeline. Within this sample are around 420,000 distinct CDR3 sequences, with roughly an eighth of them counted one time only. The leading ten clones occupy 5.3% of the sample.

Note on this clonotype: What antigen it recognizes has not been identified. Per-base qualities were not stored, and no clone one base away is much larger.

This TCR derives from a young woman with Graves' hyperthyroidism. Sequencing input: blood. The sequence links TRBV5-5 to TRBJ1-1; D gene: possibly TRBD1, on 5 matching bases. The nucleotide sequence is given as TGTGCCAGCAGCTTGGATCAGGGAATGAACACTGAAGCTTTCTTT. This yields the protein CASSLDQGMNTEAFF.